This record covers a single T cell receptor (beta chain). The data are from a study of blood T cell repertoires in COVID-19. As handled by the study authors: How many nucleated cells were present was estimated from reference gene primer amplification. Produced via immunoSEQ multiplex PCR; TCRdb's table is partial and in-frame only. V, J and clone size are those of that table, while D and trimming were read from the DNA. The sample comprises some 410,000 clones, around 87% of which are singletons, and around 0.91% rests with the top ten. Trimming took off 1 base at V and 7 bases at J, with 9 bases between the two ends. The germline gives CDR1 SGDLS, CDR2 YYNGEE. CDR3 length equals 13 residues.

The V gene is TRBV9, the J gene TRBJ1-5; no reliable D call. This TCR was recovered from a woman under 40 with acute COVID-19. Sequenced material: PBMCs or T cells enriched from blood (not recorded which). DNA of the CDR3: TGTGCCAGCAGCGTATCGTCCGGGCAGCCCCAGCATTTT. It is translated as CASSVSSGQPQHF. Based on the CDR3 plus reference TRBV9 and TRBJ1-5, the full variable domain is DSGVTQTPKHLITATGQRVTLRCSPRSGDLSVYWYQQSLDQGLQFLIQYYNGEERAKGNILERFSAQQFPDLHSELNLSSLELGDSALYFCASSVSSGQPQHFGDGTRLSIL.